This T cell receptor beta chain derives from a study of T cell changes during pregnancy in multiple sclerosis. The assay was immunoSEQ multiplex PCR, and TCRdb's table has in-frame clones only and misses some. The sample consists of 35,000 to 55,000 clones, around 89% of them appearing once. The CDR3 is 13 residues long. Germline V gene sequence: CDR1 SGHTA, CDR2 FQGNSA. Trimming removed 5 bases at V and 6 bases at J, with 12 bases between. Sequencing used CD4+ T cells from peripheral blood mononuclear cells, obtained after pregnancy. This sequence originates from a female donor with multiple sclerosis, enrolled in a pregnancy study. The rearrangement joins TRBV7-2 to TRBJ2-3, with D possibly TRBD2 on 5 matching bases. CDR3 amino acids: CASSHVTRDTQYF. The CDR3 DNA reads TGTGCCAGCAGCCACGTTACTAGGGATACGCAGTATTTT.